This entry lists 25 T cell receptor beta chains sequenced from one sample in a study of T cell repertoires in cytomegalovirus infection (dated by TCRdb to about 2019). These reads were obtained on an Illumina HiSeq 1500. TCRdb trimmed public reads at Q25 via fastp, called clones via MiXCR and kept in-frame beta chains. Rows with a matching CDR3 protein are joined into one entry that keeps the most common DNA and genes. For this sample there are under 800,000 distinct CDR3 sequences; 24% appear just once. The top ten clones comprise 8% of the sample. Material for sequencing was CD8+ T cells from PBMCs. The receptors shown here come from a human donor in good health (CMV status not recorded). Some clones in this sample may be carry-over from other donors' samples.

The J gene is TRBJ2-1, the V gene TRBV20-1; D remains ambiguous. With 6 bases removed from V and 7 bases from J, the gap between germline ends came to 16 bases. CDR1 DFQATT and CDR2 SNEGSKA come from the germline V gene (reference sequence). The CDR3 covers 13 residues. DNA for the CDR3: TGCAGTGCCGGCGAGTGGGTTATAAATGAGCAGTTCTTC. Its translation: CSAGEWVINEQFF.

The CDR3 region has the DNA TGTGCCAGCAGTGTCCTAGCGGGGGGGACCAATGAGCAGTTCTTC. Its translation: CASSVLAGGTNEQFF. This chain connects TRBV2 to TRBJ2-1; 12 nucleotides agree with TRBD2. CDR3 length: 15 residues. J lost 6 bases, V lost 4 bases, and 4 bases had no gene match. Germline assignment: CDR1 SNHLY and CDR2 FYNNEI.

This clonotype occurred many times. The V gene is TRBV7-9, the J gene TRBJ1-1, with D possibly being TRBD1 (6 bases). This CDR3 is 14 amino acids long. CDR1 and CDR2 (germline): SEHNR, FQNEAQ (reference sequence). Trimming stripped 5 bases from V and 5 bases from J, with 15 bases between. The CDR3 sequence: CASSPRTDRTEAFF. The CDR3, as DNA: TGTGCCAGCAGCCCCCGGACAGACCGGACTGAAGCTTTCTTT. Looking up the rest from reference TRBV7-9 and TRBJ1-1 gives the full variable domain: DTGVSQNPRHKITKRGQNVTFRCDPISEHNRLYWYRQTLGQGPEFLTYFQNEAQLEKSRLLSDRFSAERPKGSFSTLEIQRTEQGDSAMYLCASSPRTDRTEAFFGQGTRLTVV.

At least ten counts were recorded for this clonotype. The chain is built from TRBV29-1 and TRBJ2-1, with 7 nucleotides matching TRBD1. The CDR3 contains 15 residues. Germline CDR1 is SQVTM and CDR2 is ANQGSEA. V shed 6 bases, J shed 1 base, and the junction held 9 bases outside the gene matches. As DNA, the CDR3 is TGCAGCGTAGAGGGGGCAAGAGGATCCTACAATGAGCAGTTCTTC. As protein: CSVEGARGSYNEQFF.

This clonotype occurred a few times. The J gene is TRBJ1-1, the V gene TRBV7-6, with 7 bases identical to TRBD1. Germline loops: CDR1 SGHVS, CDR2 FNYEAQ. V was clipped by 1 base and J by 4 bases; unmatched bases: 3. This CDR3 region has 14 residues. The CDR3 DNA is TGTGCCAGCAGCTTAGGCAGGGGGTTCACTGAAGCTTTCTTT. It codes for CASSLGRGFTEAFF.

The chain employs TRBV20-1 and TRBJ2-5, with TRBD2 identical over 10 bases. J lost 1 base, V lost 3 bases, and 2 bases had no gene match. The CDR3 is 14 residues long. Germline CDR1 is DFQATT and CDR2 is SNEGSKA (reference sequence). The CDR3 protein is CSARASGGQETQYF. CDR3 sequence (DNA): TGCAGTGCTAGGGCTAGCGGGGGCCAAGAGACCCAGTACTTC.

Worth noting for this clonotype: This may arise from a read error, as a much more abundant clone is one base away. The V and J genes are TRBV6-8 and TRBJ1-5; D gene ambiguous. This CDR3 comprises 13 residues. CDR1 and CDR2 from the germline V gene are MNHGY and SAAAGT. This CDR3 reads CASSYSKIQPQPF. CDR3 coding DNA: TGTGCCAGCAGTTACTCGAAGATTCAGCCCCAGCCTTTT.

The rearrangement links TRBV5-6 to TRBJ2-3; D uncertain. The CDR3 is 15 amino acids. V was pared by 0 bases and J by 4 bases, with 12 bases between. Germline lookup yields CDR1 SGHDT and CDR2 YYEEEE. In nucleotides, the CDR3 is TGTGCCAGCAGCTTGGTATATTTTGAGTCAGATACGCAGTATTTT. Protein: CASSLVYFESDTQYF.

This clonotype was found many times. V and J are TRBV7-6 and TRBJ2-2; D possibly corresponds to TRBD1 (6 bases). Trimming removed 1 base at V and 1 base at J, with 10 bases between. This CDR3 spans 16 amino acids. In germline, CDR1 is SGHVS, CDR2 FNYEAQ. CDR3 region: CASSLEAGVNTGELFF. The DNA for the CDR3 is TGTGCCAGCAGCTTAGAGGCAGGGGTGAACACCGGGGAGCTGTTTTTT.

The rearrangement uses TRBV2 and TRBJ2-7; D is ambiguous. The CDR3 extends over 15 amino acids. The V gene's germline CDR1 is SNHLY and CDR2 FYNNEI. V lost 0 bases and J 0 bases, leaving 9 bases between the germline ends. The CDR3 protein is CASSEAALSSYEQYF. The CDR3 nucleotides read TGTGCCAGCAGTGAAGCGGCTCTCAGCTCCTACGAGCAGTACTTC.

This sequence joins TRBV6-2 or TRBV6-3 and TRBJ2-7; no reliable D call. V was trimmed by 4 bases and J by 3 bases, leaving 10 bases between them. The CDR3 loop spans 13 amino acids. The germline V gene has CDR1 MNHEY and CDR2 SVGEGT. Written as DNA, the CDR3 is TGTGCCAGCAGTTCATCCCACAGCTACGAGCAGTACGTC. Amino acids: CASSSSHSYEQYV.

This clonotype was counted at least ten times. The chain couples TRBV7-9 to TRBJ1-1; D uncertain. Germline CDR1 is SEHNR and CDR2 is FQNEAQ (reference sequence). The V and J ends lost 2 bases and 5 bases respectively, with 6 bases between them. CDR3 size: 12 residues. The CDR3 is CASSLKPTEAFF. The CDR3 DNA follows: TGTGCCAGCAGCTTAAAACCGACTGAAGCTTTCTTT.

This clonotype was seen a few times. J is TRBJ2-3 and V is TRBV13; TRBD1 aligns across 8 bases. The CDR3 loop spans 13 amino acids. The germline V gene has CDR1 PRHDT and CDR2 FYEKMQ (reference sequence). Trimming cost V 4 bases and J 15 bases; bases outside gene matches: 12. CDR3 in amino acids: CASSSLGQGAAYF. CDR3 DNA sequence: TGTGCCAGCAGCTCCCTAGGACAGGGCGCCGCATATTTT.

This rearrangement joins TRBV10-3 to TRBJ2-3; 7 positions match TRBD1. V was pared by 10 bases and J by 0 bases, with 7 bases of the junction left unmatched. This CDR3 comprises 14 residues. The germline gives CDR1 ENHRY, CDR2 SYGVKD. CDR3 loop: CATKTGISTDTQYF. The CDR3 nucleotides are TGTGCCACCAAGACAGGGATAAGCACAGATACGCAGTATTTT.

The table lists this clonotype with many counts. The chain links TRBV7-9 to TRBJ2-1; D is ambiguous. The CDR3 runs to 12 residues. V was shortened by 5 bases and J by 14 bases, with 16 bases between the two germline ends. Germline V gene sequence: CDR1 SEHNR, CDR2 FQNEAQ (reference sequence). DNA for the CDR3: TGTGCCAGCAGCGGCAGTCTTCAGAATGAGTTCTTC. As protein: CASSGSLQNEFF.

The gene calls are TRBV27 and TRBJ2-7, with 12 bases matching TRBD2. Looked up from germline, CDR1 is MNHEY and CDR2 is SMNVEV (reference sequence). Unmatched junction bases numbered 3, after V lost 0 bases and J lost 3 bases. The CDR3 is 16 amino acids. The CDR3 sequence: CASSLSGLAGIYEQYV. CDR3 sequence (DNA): TGTGCCAGCAGTTTATCCGGACTAGCGGGGATCTACGAGCAGTACGTC.

Only a few counts were recorded for this clonotype. The rearrangement uses TRBV20-1 and TRBJ1-2, with D uncertain. The germline V gene encodes CDR1 DFQATT and CDR2 SNEGSKA (reference sequence). V gave up 2 bases and J gave up 11 bases, with 9 bases separating them. The length of the CDR3 is 10 residues. The CDR3 nucleotides read TGCAGTGCTAGAAGCCTTGGTTACACCTTC. Translated, it gives CSARSLGYTF.

In this sample, this clonotype turned up a few times. V usage is TRBV28 and J usage is TRBJ2-7; D uncertain. From germline, CDR1 is MDHEN and CDR2 SYDVKM. With 8 bases removed from V and 2 bases from J, the gap between germline ends came to 13 bases. CDR3 size: 13 residues. The CDR3, as DNA: TGTGCCAGCTCTTCCGTTAACCCCTACGAGCAGTACGTC. Amino acid sequence: CASSSVNPYEQYV.

This clonotype was seen a few times. This sequence joins TRBV6-6 and TRBJ1-5; TRBD1 matches at 7 bases. The germline V gene encodes CDR1 MNHNY and CDR2 SVGAGI (reference sequence). The V segment lost 7 bases and the J segment 6 bases; nucleotides outside the gene matches: 6. The CDR3 is 13 amino acids. Here the CDR3 reads CASTEGARQPQHF. The CDR3 coding sequence is TGTGCCAGCACCGAGGGGGCTCGTCAGCCCCAGCATTTT.

This clonotype was recorded many times. The chain is built from TRBV6-1 and TRBJ2-7; tentatively, D is TRBD1 (5 bases). V was shortened by 2 bases and J by 4 bases, with 24 bases between the two germline ends. Per the germline V gene, CDR1 is MNHNS and CDR2 is SASEGT. This CDR3 is built from 18 residues. CDR3 DNA: TGTGCCAGCAGTGAAATGAAGGGTAACGTGGGGCGTCGATACGAGCAGTACGTC. Encoded protein: CASSEMKGNVGRRYEQYV.

The chain has TRBV14 and TRBJ2-7, with D uncertain. CDR1 and CDR2 from the germline V gene are SGHDN and FVKESK. There are 12 residues in the CDR3. The ends were cut back, 4 bases at V and 4 bases at J, with 8 bases in the middle. The CDR3 loop is CASSPTHYEQYF. The CDR3, as DNA: TGTGCCAGCAGCCCTACCCATTACGAGCAGTACTTC.

This clonotype was detected many times. The chain combines TRBV7-9 with TRBJ1-5; 7 nucleotides align to TRBD1. The germline gives CDR1 SEHNR, CDR2 FQNEAQ (reference sequence). This CDR3 region has 16 residues. V shed 5 bases, J shed 0 bases, and the junction held 7 bases outside the gene matches. CDR3 in DNA: TGTGCCAGCAGCATAGGGACAGAAAATAGCAATCAGCCCCAGCATTTT. Translation: CASSIGTENSNQPQHF.

This clonotype turned up a few times. V usage is TRBV4-1 and J usage is TRBJ1-2; TRBD1 might be the D (5 bases). The V end lost 1 base, the J end lost 3 bases, and 9 bases lay between the germline ends. CDR1 and CDR2 from the germline V gene are MGHRA and YSYEKL. The CDR3 loop spans 14 amino acids. CDR3 loop: CASSQVRGDYGYTF. The CDR3 DNA reads TGCGCCAGCAGCCAAGTACGAGGGGACTATGGCTACACCTTC.

This clonotype was seen at least ten times. The rearrangement links TRBV6-2 or TRBV6-3 to TRBJ1-2; D remains unclear. V lost 4 bases to trimming and J lost 2 bases, with 8 bases between them. The CDR3 is 13 residues long. Germline loops: CDR1 MNHEY, CDR2 SVGEGT. Here the CDR3 reads CASSWLTNYGYTF. CDR3 nucleotides: TGTGCCAGCAGTTGGCTGACAAACTATGGCTACACCTTC.

This chain joins TRBV12-3 or TRBV12-4 and TRBJ1-1; perhaps TRBD1 as D (5 bases). The CDR3 runs to 16 residues. V lost 6 bases, J lost 4 bases, and 21 bases lay in between. The CDR3 reads CASSLGPGPSGTEAFF. The CDR3 region has the DNA TGTGCCAGCAGCCTGGGGCCGGGGCCTTCGGGCACTGAAGCTTTCTTT.